Following are 22 T cell receptor beta chains from one sample sequenced in a study of T cells after yellow fever vaccination. TCRdb reprocessed the 5' RACE reads via MiXCR and lists one record per CDR3 protein. The top ten clones hold 3.2% of a sample with some 220,000 distinct CDR3 sequences, around 3.1% of them seen once. The sample here was CD4+ T cells sorted from PBMCs, taken 10 days after the yellow fever booster vaccination. These receptors all come from a man between 18 and 35 years old who received the YFV17D yellow fever vaccine.

This clonotype came up a few times. V usage is TRBV6-1 and J usage is TRBJ1-6; D call uncertain. Trimming removed 7 bases from V and 9 bases from J, with 13 bases in between. Germline-derived CDR1 and CDR2 are MNHNS and SASEGT. The CDR3 runs 13 residues. For the CDR3, the DNA is TGTGCCAGCACCGACCAGAAGGTTTCACCCCTCCACTTT. It codes for CASTDQKVSPLHF.

This clonotype was counted at least ten times. The rearrangement links TRBV5-1 to TRBJ2-2, with D possibly being TRBD1 (6 bases). V was cut by 2 bases and J by 1 base, with 9 bases left in between. The CDR3 totals 15 residues. CDR1 and CDR2 (germline): SGHRS, YFSETQ. The CDR3, as DNA: TGCGCCAGCAGCTTCGGCAGGGGGAACACCGGGGAGCTGTTTTTT. Translated: CASSFGRGNTGELFF.

The rearrangement joins TRBV7-2 to TRBJ2-4; D possibly corresponds to TRBD2 (5 bases). Germline-derived CDR1 and CDR2 are SGHTA and FQGNSA. The CDR3 spans 11 residues. V dropped 3 bases and J dropped 8 bases, with 5 bases sitting between them. For the CDR3, the DNA is TGTGCCAGCAGCTTCGGGGACATTCAGTACTTC. This sequence encodes CASSFGDIQYF.

This chain connects TRBV7-2 to TRBJ2-1, with TRBD1 matching over 7 bases. V was clipped by 4 bases and J by 7 bases; unmatched bases: 13. The CDR3 is made up of 16 amino acids. Germline V gene data show CDR1 as SGHTA and CDR2 as FQGNSA. The CDR3 coding sequence is TGTGCCAGCAGCTACTCCGGGACAGTAGGCGTTAATGAGCAGTTCTTC. Its protein is CASSYSGTVGVNEQFF.

This clonotype was found many times. The V and J genes are TRBV4-3 and TRBJ1-5; D is unresolved. The germline V gene has CDR1 LGHNA and CDR2 YSLEER. V lost 0 bases, J lost 0 bases, and 9 bases lay in between. This CDR3 contains 16 residues. The CDR3, as DNA: TGCGCCAGCAGCCAAGATTTTAGTTATAGCAATCAGCCCCAGCATTTT. Protein product: CASSQDFSYSNQPQHF.

This clonotype was recorded many times. The chain has TRBV5-1 and TRBJ1-1; D possibly corresponds to TRBD1 (5 bases). The CDR3 runs 15 residues. Germline values: CDR1 SGHRS, CDR2 YFSETQ. Between the trimmed V and J ends, which lost 3 bases and 1 base, there was a span of 13 bases. CDR3 residues: CASSSGGQGNTEAFF. CDR3 coding DNA: TGCGCCAGCAGCTCCGGTGGGCAGGGGAACACTGAAGCTTTCTTT.

Points on this clonotype: Given a much more abundant clone one base away, this may be a read error. The rearrangement links TRBV11-2 to TRBJ2-7, with D possibly TRBD1 on 6 matching bases. Per germline, CDR1 SGHAT and CDR2 FQNNGV. The CDR3 is 12 amino acids. In DNA, the CDR3 is TGTGACAGCACGGGACACCTCTTCGTGCAGTACTTC. This encodes CDSTGHLFVQYF.

This sequence joins TRBV7-6 and TRBJ2-5, with D possibly being TRBD1 (6 bases). There are 18 residues in the CDR3. V shed 4 bases and J shed 2 bases, with 23 bases lying between them. Germline V lookup: CDR1 SGHVS, CDR2 FNYEAQ. CDR3 in amino acids: CASSWGRTGLPSQETQYF. DNA of the CDR3: TGTGCCAGCAGCTGGGGGCGCACAGGGCTTCCTTCTCAAGAGACCCAGTACTTC.

This clonotype was seen a handful of times. J is TRBJ2-7 and V is TRBV12-3 or TRBV12-4, with D unclear. This CDR3 is 12 amino acids long. Between the trimmed V and J ends, which lost 5 bases and 0 bases, there was a span of 5 bases. The chain's CDR3 is CASSTASYEQYF. The CDR3 DNA reads TGTGCCAGCAGTACGGCCTCCTACGAGCAGTACTTC.

The genes are TRBV5-1 and TRBJ2-5; 9 nucleotides agree with TRBD1. Germline V CDR1 and CDR2: SGHRS, YFSETQ. V was clipped by 4 bases and J by 2 bases; unmatched bases: 3. The CDR3 consists of 14 residues. CDR3 nucleotides: TGCGCCAGCAGCGGACAGGGGAGTCAAGAGACCCAGTACTTC. As protein: CASSGQGSQETQYF.

This clonotype was seen many times. The chain carries TRBV20-1 and TRBJ2-7, with 10 nucleotides matching TRBD1. The CDR3 consists of 14 residues. Germline lookup yields CDR1 DFQATT and CDR2 SNEGSKA (reference sequence). The J segment lost 4 bases and the V segment lost 6 bases, leaving 9 bases of the junction unmatched. The CDR3 spells CSAAAGQGFYEQYF. The DNA of the CDR3 is TGCAGTGCAGCGGCGGGACAGGGGTTTTACGAGCAGTACTTC.

The sample holds many counts of this clonotype. The chain carries TRBV5-1 and TRBJ2-2; TRBD1 agrees at 8 bases. CDR3 length: 15 residues. The trim removed 5 bases at V and 0 bases at J, leaving 3 bases unmatched. Germline CDR1 and CDR2: SGHRS and YFSETQ. This chain's CDR3 is CASSSGGANTGELFF. In DNA, the CDR3 is TGCGCCAGCAGTTCAGGGGGCGCGAACACCGGGGAGCTGTTTTTT.

In its sample, this clonotype was seen many times. The J gene is TRBJ2-5, the V gene TRBV27; the D gene is possibly TRBD2 (5 bases). The length of the CDR3 is 13 residues. The V gene's germline CDR1 is MNHEY and CDR2 SMNVEV (reference sequence). V gave up 0 bases and J gave up 7 bases, with 9 bases separating them. In DNA form, the CDR3 reads TGTGCCAGCAGTTTATCCCCCCGGGGGACCCAGTACTTC. Translated, it gives CASSLSPRGTQYF.

This clonotype was recorded a few times. The CDR3 DNA is TGCGCCAGCAGCTTCGGGACAGGGAGCCGATACACAGATACGCAGTATTTT. This encodes CASSFGTGSRYTDTQYF. The chain is built from TRBV5-1 and TRBJ2-3, with 9 nucleotides matching TRBD1. CDR1 SGHRS and CDR2 YFSETQ come from the germline V gene. The CDR3 runs 17 residues. Trimming took 2 bases from V and 2 from J; bases not matched to a gene: 9.

This clonotype appeared many times. This chain joins TRBV3-1 and TRBJ2-7; D is undetermined. CDR3 length: 15 amino acids. Trimming took 2 bases from V and 1 from J, leaving 12 bases between them. Per the germline V gene, CDR1 is LGHDT and CDR2 is YNNKEL (reference sequence). CDR3 in DNA: TGTGCCAGCAGCCAACAGGCGATCCTATCCTACGAGCAGTACGTC. Encoded protein: CASSQQAILSYEQYV.

This clonotype was counted a few times. The chain employs TRBV28 and TRBJ1-5; D may be TRBD1 (5 bases). This CDR3 spans 15 amino acids. CDR1 is MDHEN and CDR2 is SYDVKM in the germline V gene. V was cut by 5 bases and J by 4 bases, with 15 bases left in between. The CDR3 bases are TGTGCCAGCAGTGGCGGGGACGGATTAAATCAGCCCCAGCATTTT. Residues: CASSGGDGLNQPQHF.

Ten or more counts support this clonotype. The gene calls are TRBV7-2 and TRBJ2-7; tentatively, D is TRBD1 (5 bases). CDR1 SGHTA and CDR2 FQGNSA come from the germline V gene. This CDR3 region has 14 residues. Between the trimmed V and J ends, which lost 4 bases and 2 bases, there was a span of 12 bases. CDR3 DNA: TGTGCCAGCAGCTCAGGGCCGAATACCTACGAGCAGTACTTC. Its protein product is CASSSGPNTYEQYF.

This clonotype was picked up many times. The chain has TRBV4-3 and TRBJ2-2, with 9 bases aligning to TRBD1. Germline values: CDR1 LGHNA, CDR2 YSLEER. V lost 5 bases, J lost 7 bases, and 14 bases stayed unmatched. This CDR3 spans 17 amino acids. This chain's CDR3 is CASSSPAGQGFSGELFF. DNA of the CDR3: TGCGCCAGCAGCTCACCGGCGGGACAGGGATTTAGCGGGGAGCTGTTTTTT.

In this sample, this clonotype turned up a few times. The chain has TRBV6-1 and TRBJ1-6, with a possible D match to TRBD1 (5 bases). V was trimmed by 4 bases and J by 13 bases, leaving 26 bases between them. CDR3 size: 17 residues. The germline gives CDR1 MNHNS, CDR2 SASEGT. In DNA, the CDR3 is TGTGCCAGCAGTGCCTTCAGGGTCCCGTCCCGCGATGGCCCCCTCCACTTT. It yields the protein CASSAFRVPSRDGPLHF.

This clonotype has at least ten counts. The gene calls are TRBV24-1 and TRBJ1-5; 8 nucleotides match TRBD1. V dropped 7 bases and J dropped 5; count of bases not matched to a gene: 6. Germline loops: CDR1 KGHDR, CDR2 SFDVKD. This CDR3 has 14 amino acids. In nucleotides, the CDR3 is TGTGCCACCAGCGACAGGGGTGCGGATCAGCCCCAGCATTTT. As protein: CATSDRGADQPQHF.

This clonotype was seen only a few times. The CDR3, as DNA: TGTGCCAGCAGCTTGTATAGGCTAGCACAACCGGATACGCAGTATTTT. It codes for CASSLYRLAQPDTQYF. V usage is TRBV5-6 and J usage is TRBJ2-3, with D perhaps matching TRBD2 (5 bases). The CDR3 sequence is 16 residues long. Germline values: CDR1 SGHDT, CDR2 YYEEEE. Trimming removed 1 base from V and 6 bases from J, with 18 bases in between.

The chain uses TRBV28 and TRBJ2-2; 9 bases are shared with TRBD2. Germline-derived CDR1 and CDR2 are MDHEN and SYDVKM. J was trimmed by 7 bases and V by 1 base; bases with no gene match: 7. This CDR3 comprises 16 residues. CDR3 sequence reads: CASSLFAGGPGGELFF. CDR3 sequence (DNA): TGTGCCAGCAGTTTATTTGCGGGGGGGCCTGGCGGGGAGCTGTTTTTT.